Following are 17 T cell receptor beta chains from one sample sequenced in a study of OX40 agonist ivuxolimab in advanced cancers. Clones were read by immunoSEQ multiplex PCR, and TCRdb kept only the in-frame ones, dropping some. The table includes about 68,000 clones, roughly 90% detected once. Here the sequenced sample was CD4+ or CD8+ T cells sorted from blood, taken in a trial of the OX40 agonist ivuxolimab. These receptors all stem from an adult with an advanced solid tumor such as melanoma, head and neck, liver or kidney cancer.

This chain connects TRBV21-1 to TRBJ2-7. TRBV21-1 is a recognized pseudogene. The CDR3 sequence is 14 residues long. The CDR3 bases are TGTGCCAGCAGCAAAGAGGGCAGCGCCTACGAGCAGTACTTC. This codes for CASSKEGSAYEQYF.

The DNA for the CDR3 is TGTGCCAGCAGCCGGGACAGGAGCTCCTACGAGCAGTACTTC. Translated, it gives CASSRDRSSYEQYF. The rearrangement uses TRBV14 and TRBJ2-7; 8 nucleotides agree with TRBD1. This CDR3 comprises 14 residues. V lost 4 bases to trimming and J lost 0 bases; unmatched junction nucleotides: 2. CDR1 and CDR2 from the germline V gene are SGHDN and FVKESK.

The chain has TRBV30 and TRBJ1-1; possible D gene TRBD1, 6 bases. The germline gives CDR1 GTSNPN, CDR2 SVGIG (reference sequence). The length of the CDR3 is 16 residues. The V end lost 0 bases, the J end lost 3 bases, and 17 bases lay between the germline ends. DNA of the CDR3: TGTGCCTGGAGTGTAAGGCGGTTCCCAGGGGACACTGAAGCTTTCTTT. Protein sequence: CAWSVRRFPGDTEAFF.

J is TRBJ2-3 and V is TRBV19; tentative D call: TRBD2 (6 bases). The CDR3 covers 15 residues. Per the germline V gene, CDR1 is LNHDA and CDR2 is SQIVND (reference sequence). V was trimmed by 1 base and J by 2 bases, leaving 10 bases between them. The CDR3 bases are TGTGCCAGTAGTATAGGTAGCGGTTACACAGATACGCAGTATTTT. Protein sequence: CASSIGSGYTDTQYF.

The chain has TRBV7-8 and TRBJ2-7, with D maybe TRBD2 (5 bases). V was clipped by 2 bases and J by 6 bases, with 11 bases between them. The CDR3 has 13 residues. The germline V gene encodes CDR1 SGHVS and CDR2 FQNEAQ. CDR3 protein: CASSLFVGSEQYF. In nucleotides, the CDR3 is TGTGCCAGCAGCTTATTTGTTGGGAGCGAGCAGTACTTC.

The genes are TRBV19 and TRBJ2-1; TRBD1 matches 9 bases. CDR1 and CDR2 (germline): LNHDA, SQIVND (reference sequence). The CDR3 consists of 15 residues. The junction had 8 bases not matched to a gene; V was cut back by 7 bases and J by 4 bases. CDR3 DNA sequence: TGTGCCAGTACCATAGGGACAGGGATTTACAATGAGCAGTTCTTC. Translating it yields CASTIGTGIYNEQFF.

V usage is TRBV28 and J usage is TRBJ1-2; 9 nucleotides agree with TRBD1. The V gene end was trimmed by 6 bases and the J gene end by 4 bases; junction bases not matched to a gene: 15. Germline loops: CDR1 MDHEN, CDR2 SYDVKM. This CDR3 spans 17 amino acids. The chain's CDR3 is CASRPGQGMTSVYGYTF. The DNA for the CDR3 is TGTGCCAGCAGACCCGGACAGGGGATGACATCGGTCTATGGCTACACCTTC.

This chain joins TRBV7-2 and TRBJ2-7; D is perhaps TRBD1 or TRBD2 (6 bases each). The CDR3 spans 12 residues. The V gene's germline CDR1 is SGHTA and CDR2 FQGNSA. The V gene lost 0 bases and the J gene lost 12 bases, with 12 bases spanning the gap. CDR3 protein: CASSLATGAWYF. CDR3 bases: TGTGCCAGCAGCTTAGCGACGGGGGCCTGGTACTTC.

The table lists this clone with a count of one. The chain has TRBV30 and TRBJ2-1; D remains ambiguous. Germline V gene lookup returns CDR1 GTSNPN and CDR2 SVGIG (reference sequence). Between the trimmed V and J ends, which lost 3 bases and 5 bases, there was a span of 8 bases. This CDR3 has 12 amino acids. CDR3 sequence reads: CAWRRVNNEQFF. In DNA form, the CDR3 reads TGTGCCTGGAGACGAGTCAACAATGAGCAGTTCTTC.

The chain combines TRBV7-8 with TRBJ2-5, with 9 bases fitting TRBD2. J was trimmed by 4 bases and V by 1 base; bases with no gene match: 1. The CDR3 is made up of 14 amino acids. The germline CDR1 and CDR2 sequences are SGHVS and FQNEAQ. The CDR3 region has the DNA TGTGCCAGCAGCTTAGAAGCGGGAGGAGAGACCCAGTACTTC. Translated: CASSLEAGGETQYF.

The gene calls are TRBV18 and TRBJ1-2; D remains ambiguous. With 2 bases removed from V and 13 bases from J, the gap between germline ends came to 17 bases. This CDR3 region has 13 residues. Germline V gene data show CDR1 as KGHSH and CDR2 as LQKENI. CDR3 nucleotides: TGTGCCAGCTCACCAAACCGAGACCAAGCGATCACCTTC. Translation gives CASSPNRDQAITF.

The rearrangement uses TRBV5-1 and TRBJ2-2, with TRBD2 matching 7 bases. The J segment lost 6 bases and the V segment lost 4 bases, leaving 9 bases of the junction unmatched. The CDR3 contains 15 residues. CDR1 and CDR2 from the germline V gene are SGHRS and YFSETQ. The CDR3 sequence is CASSALAGEAGELFF. CDR3 DNA: TGCGCCAGCAGCGCTCTGGCGGGAGAGGCCGGGGAGCTGTTTTTT.

The J gene is TRBJ2-1, the V gene TRBV29-1; D gene ambiguous. V was pared by 5 bases and J by 7 bases, with 15 bases between. CDR1 is SQVTM and CDR2 is ANQGSEA in the germline V gene. The CDR3 sequence is 13 residues long. The CDR3 loop is CSVTGQLGNEQFF. Written as DNA, the CDR3 is TGCAGCGTTACGGGCCAGTTGGGGAATGAGCAGTTCTTC.

The V call is TRBV5-1, the J call TRBJ2-5; D is unclear. The CDR3 is 12 residues long. Trimming took off 7 bases at V and 4 bases at J, with 11 bases between the two ends. Germline V gives CDR1 SGHRS, CDR2 YFSETQ. CDR3 in amino acids: CASAWAGETQYF. CDR3 coding DNA: TGCGCCAGCGCTTGGGCTGGAGAGACCCAGTACTTC.

This chain links TRBV18 with TRBJ2-3, with D possibly being TRBD2 (5 bases). Trimming cost V 3 bases and J 1 base, with 11 bases left between them. There are 15 residues in the CDR3. The germline gives CDR1 KGHSH, CDR2 LQKENI. The CDR3 DNA reads TGTGCCAGCTCACCGGGAGAGAGTGGCACAGATACGCAGTATTTT. This gives the protein CASSPGESGTDTQYF.

The chain joins TRBV18 to TRBJ1-1; D is perhaps TRBD1 (5 bases). CDR3 length: 14 amino acids. The germline gives CDR1 KGHSH, CDR2 LQKENI. The ends were cut back, 3 bases at V and 1 base at J, with 9 bases in the middle. CDR3 loop: CASSPREGNTEAFF. CDR3 nucleotide sequence: TGTGCCAGCTCACCCAGGGAGGGGAACACTGAAGCTTTCTTT.

This clone has just one count. The rearrangement uses TRBV11-3 and TRBJ1-2; no reliable D call. The germline V gene encodes CDR1 SGHNT and CDR2 YENEEA. V was clipped by 5 bases and J by 9 bases, with 1 base between them. This CDR3 has 8 amino acids. The chain's CDR3 is CASSSYTF. Written as DNA, the CDR3 is TGTGCCAGCAGCAGCTACACCTTC. The variable domain in full, with the rest retrieved from reference TRBV11-3 and TRBJ1-2, is EAGVVQSPRYKIIEKKQPVAFWCNPISGHNTLYWYLQNLGQGPELLIRYENEEAVDDSQLPKDRFSAERLKGVDSTLKIQPAELGDSAVYLCASSSYTFGSGTRLTVV.